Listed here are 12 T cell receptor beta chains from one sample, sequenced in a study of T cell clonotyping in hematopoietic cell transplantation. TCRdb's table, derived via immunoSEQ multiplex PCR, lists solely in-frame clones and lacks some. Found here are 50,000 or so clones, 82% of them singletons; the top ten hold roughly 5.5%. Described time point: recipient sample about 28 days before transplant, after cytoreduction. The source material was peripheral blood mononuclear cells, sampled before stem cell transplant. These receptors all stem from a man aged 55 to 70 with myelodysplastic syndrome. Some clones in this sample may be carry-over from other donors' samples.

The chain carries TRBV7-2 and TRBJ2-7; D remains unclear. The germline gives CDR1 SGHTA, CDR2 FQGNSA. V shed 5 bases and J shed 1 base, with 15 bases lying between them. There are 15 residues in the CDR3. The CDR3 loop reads CASSPPGLESYEQYF. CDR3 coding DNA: TGTGCCAGCAGCCCGCCGGGCTTGGAGTCCTACGAGCAGTACTTC.

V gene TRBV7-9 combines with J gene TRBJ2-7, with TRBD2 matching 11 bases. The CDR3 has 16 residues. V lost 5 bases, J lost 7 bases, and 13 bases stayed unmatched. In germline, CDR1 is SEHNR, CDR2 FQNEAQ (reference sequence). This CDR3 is CASSPIRTSGPGEQYF. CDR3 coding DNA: TGTGCCAGCAGCCCTATAAGGACTAGCGGGCCGGGGGAGCAGTACTTC.

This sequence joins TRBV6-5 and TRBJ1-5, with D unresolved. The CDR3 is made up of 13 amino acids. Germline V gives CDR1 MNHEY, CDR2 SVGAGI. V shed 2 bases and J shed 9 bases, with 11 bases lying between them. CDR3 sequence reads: CASSYGSQRPQHF. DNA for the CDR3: TGTGCCAGCAGTTACGGCAGCCAGAGGCCCCAGCATTTT.

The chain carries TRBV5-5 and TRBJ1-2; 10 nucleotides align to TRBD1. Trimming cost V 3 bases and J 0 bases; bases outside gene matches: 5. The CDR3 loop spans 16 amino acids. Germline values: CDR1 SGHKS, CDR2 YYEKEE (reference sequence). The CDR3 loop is CASSSGDRGANYGYTF. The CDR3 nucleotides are TGTGCCAGCAGCTCGGGGGACAGGGGCGCTAACTATGGCTACACCTTC.

CDR3 sequence: CASSVRGEVSQPQHF. The CDR3 coding sequence is TGTGCCAGCAGCGTAAGGGGGGAAGTAAGCCAGCCCCAGCATTTT. The chain employs TRBV9 and TRBJ1-5; possibly TRBD1 for D (6 bases). Germline V gene data show CDR1 as SGDLS and CDR2 as YYNGEE. CDR3 length: 15 amino acids. Trimming cost V 1 base and J 7 bases, with 15 bases left between them.

CDR3 bases: TGTGCCAGCAGCGACCCTGGACGGGGAACGGGGGAAAAACTGTTTTTT. It yields the protein CASSDPGRGTGEKLFF. The chain links TRBV9 to TRBJ1-4; the D is unclear. Trimming pared 3 bases from V and 8 bases from J, leaving 20 bases between. The CDR3 runs to 16 residues. CDR1 SGDLS and CDR2 YYNGEE come from the germline V gene.

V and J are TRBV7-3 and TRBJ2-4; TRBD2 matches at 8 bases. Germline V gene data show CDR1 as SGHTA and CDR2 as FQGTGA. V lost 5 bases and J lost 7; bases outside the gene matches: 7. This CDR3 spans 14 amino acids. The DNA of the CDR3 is TGTGCCAGCAGCCCGGGACTAGAGACGAACATTCAGTACTTC. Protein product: CASSPGLETNIQYF.

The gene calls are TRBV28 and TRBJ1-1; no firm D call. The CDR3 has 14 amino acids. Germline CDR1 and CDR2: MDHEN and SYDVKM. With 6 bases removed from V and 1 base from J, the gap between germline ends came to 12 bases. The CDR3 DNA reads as TGTGCCAGCAGAAGGAGGCGGACGAACACTGAAGCTTTCTTT. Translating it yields CASRRRRTNTEAFF.

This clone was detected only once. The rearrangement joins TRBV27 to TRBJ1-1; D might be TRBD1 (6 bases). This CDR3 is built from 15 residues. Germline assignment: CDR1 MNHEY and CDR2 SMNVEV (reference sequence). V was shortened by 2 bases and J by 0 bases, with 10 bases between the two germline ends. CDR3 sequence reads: CASSLGQFLNTEAFF. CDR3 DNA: TGTGCCAGCAGTTTAGGACAGTTTCTGAACACTGAAGCTTTCTTT.

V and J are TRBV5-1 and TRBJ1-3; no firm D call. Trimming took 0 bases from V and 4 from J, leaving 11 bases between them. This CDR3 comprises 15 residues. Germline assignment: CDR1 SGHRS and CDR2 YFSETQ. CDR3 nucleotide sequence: TGCGCCAGCAGCTTGGACGGGTTTGCCGGAAACACCATATATTTT. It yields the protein CASSLDGFAGNTIYF.

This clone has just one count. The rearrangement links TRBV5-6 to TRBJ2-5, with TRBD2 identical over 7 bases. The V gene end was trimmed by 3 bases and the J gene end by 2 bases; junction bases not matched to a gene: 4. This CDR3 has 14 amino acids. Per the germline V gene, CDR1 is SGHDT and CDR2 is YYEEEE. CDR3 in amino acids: CASSWGGTQETQYF. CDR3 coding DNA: TGTGCCAGCAGCTGGGGGGGGACGCAAGAGACCCAGTACTTC.

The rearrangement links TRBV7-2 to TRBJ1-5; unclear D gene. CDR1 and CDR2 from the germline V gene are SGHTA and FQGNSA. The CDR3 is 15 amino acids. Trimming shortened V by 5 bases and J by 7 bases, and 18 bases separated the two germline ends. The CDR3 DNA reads TGTGCCAGCAGCCAAGTTTCGGGAGCGGGGCAGCCCCAGCATTTT. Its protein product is CASSQVSGAGQPQHF.